This T cell receptor beta chain originates from a study of T cell repertoires in cytomegalovirus infection. In the study overall: Both a matching HLA type and CMV infection were indicated by public TCR beta signatures.

This CDR3 has 13 residues. V was trimmed by 0 bases and J by 5 bases, leaving 5 bases between them. This clonotype appeared many times. Its antigen is not known. TCRdb re-analysed the reads in MiXCR, keeping a single row per CDR3 protein. The sample lists 300,000 or so distinct CDR3 sequences, about 26% occurring once. Findings of the study overall: People with CMV and the relevant HLA were identified by cumulative public TCR beta family frequency. The ex vivo response showed dominance by HLA-C-restricted CMV-specific TCR beta clonotypes.

Sequencing input: PBMCs. This receptor was obtained from a human donor in good health (CMV status not recorded). Some clones in this sample may be carry-over from other donors' samples. This sequence joins TRBV12-3 or TRBV12-4 and TRBJ1-5; D gene unclear. This chain's CDR3 is CASSLARHQPQHF. CDR3 in DNA: TGTGCCAGCAGTTTAGCCCGGCATCAGCCCCAGCATTTT.